This T cell receptor beta chain was documented in a study of T cell repertoires in cytomegalovirus infection. Across the study: Indications came from public TCR beta signatures; they pointed to CMV infection and to a matching HLA type.

The V and J ends lost 3 bases and 10 bases respectively, with 14 bases between them. This CDR3 region has 13 residues. Germline CDR1 MGHRA, CDR2 YSYEKL. This clonotype turned up a few times. Its antigen is still unknown. TCRdb independently ran MiXCR on the reads; one entry per CDR3 protein. The sample contains some 50,000 distinct CDR3 sequences, around 23% of which appear only once. The chain combines TRBV4-1 with TRBJ2-3; D call uncertain. The sample in question was CD8+ T cells from cultured PBMCs, obtained from culture after CMV antigen stimulation. The sequence derives from a human donor in good health (CMV status not recorded). Some clones in this sample may be carry-over from other donors' samples. In DNA form, the CDR3 reads TGCGCCAGCAGCCAGACCCTTTTCCTCGCGCAGTATTTT. Translated, it gives CASSQTLFLAQYF.